These 26 T cell receptor beta chains originate from one sample sequenced in a study of PD-L1 blockade in urothelial cancer. Measured with immunoSEQ multiplex PCR; TCRdb has only the in-frame clones, and not every one. Among more than 35,000 clones listed, 82% were seen once. The sequencing here drew on PBMCs, taken around atezolizumab (anti-PD-L1) treatment. These TCRs come from a man in his 70s with urothelial cancer.

The V and J genes are TRBV5-1 and TRBJ2-3, with D tentatively TRBD2 (6 bases). V was shortened by 6 bases and J by 3 bases, with 14 bases between the two germline ends. CDR1 is SGHRS and CDR2 is YFSETQ in the germline V gene. The CDR3 sequence is 14 residues long. CDR3: CASTLVAGTDTQYF. DNA for the CDR3: TGCGCCAGCACTTTGGTGGCGGGAACAGATACGCAGTATTTT.

This chain links TRBV2 with TRBJ2-1; the D gene is possibly TRBD2 (5 bases). Germline V gene data show CDR1 as SNHLY and CDR2 as FYNNEI. CDR3 size: 14 residues. The ends were cut back, 7 bases at V and 7 bases at J, with 17 bases in the middle. The CDR3 protein is CASTPRVSRNEQFF. DNA of the CDR3: TGTGCCAGCACCCCGAGGGTCTCACGGAATGAGCAGTTCTTC.

The chain uses TRBV18 and TRBJ2-1; 14 bases are a match to TRBD2. Looked up from germline, CDR1 is KGHSH and CDR2 is LQKENI. J was trimmed by 6 bases and V by 4 bases; bases with no gene match: 5. The CDR3 consists of 16 residues. CDR3 amino acids: CASSRGLAGVFNEQFF. The CDR3 region has the DNA TGTGCCAGCTCACGGGGACTAGCGGGGGTGTTCAATGAGCAGTTCTTC.

The chain carries TRBV7-3 and TRBJ2-1, with TRBD2 as a possible D gene (5 bases). The length of the CDR3 is 16 residues. Germline CDR1 reads SGHTA; CDR2 reads FQGTGA. V lost 5 bases to trimming and J lost 4 bases, with 18 bases between them. The CDR3 DNA sequence: TGTGCCAGCAGCCCCACGGGCAGCGGACGGTACAATGAGCAGTTCTTC. Translation gives CASSPTGSGRYNEQFF. Variable domain in full (rest from reference TRBV7-3 and TRBJ2-1): GAGVSQTPSNKVTEKGKYVELRCDPISGHTALYWYRQSLGQGPEFLIYFQGTGAADDSGLPNDRFFAVRPEGSVSTLKIQRTERGDSAVYLCASSPTGSGRYNEQFFGPGTRLTVL.

The chain uses TRBV14 and TRBJ1-3; D is perhaps TRBD1 (6 bases). V lost 2 bases to trimming and J lost 2 bases, with 16 bases between them. This CDR3 is 17 amino acids long. Germline V gene sequence: CDR1 SGHDN, CDR2 FVKESK. The CDR3 region is CASSQSLFRGAGNTIYF. CDR3 coding DNA: TGTGCCAGCAGCCAATCTCTGTTCAGGGGTGCTGGAAACACCATATATTTT.

This clone was observed once. The chain is built from TRBV28 and TRBJ2-5; 7 bases line up with TRBD2. Losses at the gene ends were 1 base for V and 7 bases for J; bases not matched to a gene: 12. The CDR3 totals 16 residues. Germline V gives CDR1 MDHEN, CDR2 SYDVKM. The CDR3 loop reads CASSLLSTSARGTQYF. CDR3 DNA: TGTGCCAGCAGTTTATTGAGTACTAGCGCGAGGGGGACCCAGTACTTC.

V is TRBV5-8 and J is TRBJ2-3; TRBD2 matches at 9 bases. The CDR3 totals 17 residues. CDR1 is SGHTS, CDR2 YDEGEE, per germline. The V gene end was trimmed by 4 bases and the J gene end by 4 bases; junction bases not matched to a gene: 13. CDR3 coding DNA: TGTGCCAGCAGCCCCGCCCCCCTAGCGGGGACGTCAGATACGCAGTATTTT. This codes for CASSPAPLAGTSDTQYF.

The chain is built from TRBV6-1 and TRBJ2-3; a possible D gene is TRBD2 (6 bases). The CDR3 is 12 amino acids. Germline CDR1 and CDR2: MNHNS and SASEGT. Trimming removed 4 bases from V and 8 bases from J, with 10 bases in between. The CDR3, as DNA: TGTGCCAGCAGTGGGGGGGTGGGTACGCAGTATTTT. It specifies CASSGGVGTQYF.

This chain joins TRBV7-2 and TRBJ1-1; TRBD1 matches 8 bases. The CDR3 has 15 amino acids. With V trimmed by 2 bases and J by 1 base, 3 bases remained unmatched. Germline V CDR1 and CDR2: SGHTA, FQGNSA. The CDR3 DNA is TGTGCCAGCAGCTTAAAAGGACAGGGGAACACTGAAGCTTTCTTT. Translated, it gives CASSLKGQGNTEAFF.

This chain links TRBV1 with TRBJ2-3; the table calls TRBD1, which could not be checked here. TRBV1 is a known pseudogene. This CDR3 has 18 residues. Written as DNA, the CDR3 is TGCACCAGCAGCCGCCGACGGCGACCAGGATCTAGCACAGATACGCAGTATTTT. Encoded protein: CTSSRRRRPGSSTDTQYF.

The rearrangement joins TRBV20-1 to TRBJ2-7; no clear D gene. The V end lost 5 bases, the J end lost 4 bases, and 9 bases lay between the germline ends. This CDR3 has 11 amino acids. Germline V lookup: CDR1 DFQATT, CDR2 SNEGSKA (reference sequence). The CDR3 DNA reads as TGCAGTGCTGCTGAGGATTACGAGCAGTACTTC. It yields the protein CSAAEDYEQYF.

This clone has just one count. The gene calls are TRBV5-1 and TRBJ1-1, with D unresolved. This CDR3 is built from 13 residues. The V and J ends lost 2 bases and 4 bases respectively, with 9 bases between them. Germline V gene data show CDR1 as SGHRS and CDR2 as YFSETQ. CDR3 amino acids: CASSFTGITEAFF. In nucleotides, the CDR3 is TGCGCCAGCAGCTTCACCGGGATCACTGAAGCTTTCTTT.

The chain recombines TRBV6-5 with TRBJ1-5, with 7 bases aligning to TRBD1. The junction had 4 bases not matched to a gene; V was cut back by 2 bases and J by 6 bases. The CDR3 consists of 14 residues. Germline-derived CDR1 and CDR2 are MNHEY and SVGAGI. The CDR3 coding sequence is TGTGCCAGCAGTTACGACAGGGTGGGTCAGCCCCAGCATTTT. Translated, it gives CASSYDRVGQPQHF.

This clone has only a few counts. This chain links TRBV19 with TRBJ2-7, with D possibly being TRBD2 (6 bases). The ends were cut back, 6 bases at V and 9 bases at J, with 18 bases in the middle. CDR1 and CDR2 from the germline V gene are LNHDA and SQIVND (reference sequence). The CDR3 is made up of 13 amino acids. The CDR3 region is CASSPSSPSVQYF. DNA of the CDR3: TGTGCCAGTAGCCCATCTAGCCCTAGCGTGCAGTACTTC.

This clone was seen a single time. This sequence joins TRBV30 and TRBJ1-2; no definite D call. The CDR3 contains 13 residues. Trimming shortened V by 7 bases and J by 2 bases, and 14 bases separated the two germline ends. Germline assignment: CDR1 GTSNPN and CDR2 SVGIG (reference sequence). The CDR3 reads CASGRPLNYGYTF. The CDR3 nucleotides read TGTGCCTCCGGGAGACCGCTAAACTATGGCTACACCTTC.

The rearrangement joins TRBV5-4 to TRBJ2-1; 7 nucleotides agree with TRBD2. The V segment lost 0 bases and the J segment 10 bases; nucleotides outside the gene matches: 7. Germline V gene data show CDR1 as SGHNT and CDR2 as YYREEE (reference sequence). The CDR3 loop spans 14 amino acids. The CDR3 reads CASSLEAGEREQFF. Written as DNA, the CDR3 is TGTGCCAGCAGCTTGGAGGCGGGAGAACGCGAGCAGTTCTTC. The full variable domain, completed using reference TRBV5-4 and TRBJ2-1, is ETGVTQSPTHLIKTRGQQVTLRCSSQSGHNTVSWYQQALGQGPQFIFQYYREEENGRGNFPPRFSGLQFPNYSSELNVNALELDDSALYLCASSLEAGEREQFFGPGTRLTVL.

The chain has TRBV5-1 and TRBJ2-7; D possibly corresponds to TRBD1 (5 bases). Trimming shortened V by 4 bases and J by 4 bases, and 18 bases separated the two germline ends. There are 15 residues in the CDR3. Germline V gene sequence: CDR1 SGHRS, CDR2 YFSETQ. CDR3 residues: CASSLAQGQKYEQYF. The DNA for the CDR3 is TGCGCCAGCAGCCTGGCCCAGGGTCAGAAGTACGAGCAGTACTTC.

V and J are TRBV19 and TRBJ1-2, with 12 positions matching TRBD1. The germline V gene has CDR1 LNHDA and CDR2 SQIVND (reference sequence). The length of the CDR3 is 15 residues. V lost 5 bases and J lost 5; bases outside the gene matches: 6. CDR3 coding DNA: TGTGCCAGTAGTCCCCGGGACAGGGGGCGATATGGCTACACCTTC. It translates to CASSPRDRGRYGYTF.

The chain links TRBV29-1 to TRBJ1-1, with 8 positions matching TRBD1. The CDR3 totals 16 residues. Germline V CDR1 and CDR2: SQVTM, ANQGSEA. V lost 3 bases and J lost 3; bases outside the gene matches: 12. CDR3 sequence reads: CSVEALQGAPDTEAFF. The CDR3, as DNA: TGCAGCGTTGAGGCGTTGCAGGGGGCGCCGGACACTGAAGCTTTCTTT. The complete variable domain, with remaining parts taken from reference TRBV29-1 and TRBJ1-1, reads SAVISQKPSRDICQRGTSLTIQCQVDSQVTMMFWYRQQPGQSLTLIATANQGSEATYESGFVIDKFPISRPNLTFSTLTVSNMSPEDSSIYLCSVEALQGAPDTEAFFGQGTRLTVV.

The CDR3 region has the DNA TGTGCCAGCAGCTCGGGGGAGACCCAGTACTTC. It translates to CASSSGETQYF. V gene TRBV7-9 combines with J gene TRBJ2-5; D perhaps matches TRBD2 (5 bases). V gave up 4 bases and J gave up 5 bases, with 5 bases separating them. There are 11 residues in the CDR3. CDR1 and CDR2 from the germline V gene are SEHNR and FQNEAQ (reference sequence).

In this sample, this clone turned up a few times. The V and J genes are TRBV4-3 and TRBJ2-7; unclear D gene. The CDR3 totals 15 residues. The germline V and J ends were trimmed by 0 bases and 4 bases, with 13 bases remaining between them. The germline gives CDR1 LGHNA, CDR2 YSLEER. CDR3 sequence: CASSQEGPGPYEQYF. CDR3 in DNA: TGCGCCAGCAGCCAAGAGGGTCCTGGGCCATACGAGCAGTACTTC.

The rearrangement links TRBV19 to TRBJ1-1; 7 bases line up with TRBD1. V shed 3 bases and J 0 bases; nucleotides not matched to a gene: 1. Germline CDR1 and CDR2: LNHDA and SQIVND (reference sequence). There are 14 residues in the CDR3. The CDR3 DNA follows: TGTGCCAGTAGTATGACAGGGCTGAACACTGAAGCTTTCTTT. Translation: CASSMTGLNTEAFF.

The rearrangement uses TRBV28 and TRBJ1-1; possible D gene TRBD1, 5 bases. Germline lookup yields CDR1 MDHEN and CDR2 SYDVKM. The CDR3 is 14 amino acids. Trimming took off 2 bases at V and 4 bases at J, with 11 bases between the two ends. The DNA of the CDR3 is TGTGCCAGCAGTTTACCCTATGACAGCACTGAAGCTTTCTTT. Its protein product is CASSLPYDSTEAFF.

The chain links TRBV5-6 to TRBJ2-2; 13 bases match TRBD2. V dropped 2 bases and J dropped 8; count of bases not matched to a gene: 6. CDR1 and CDR2 (germline): SGHDT, YYEEEE. The CDR3 length is 16 residues. CDR3 protein: CASSFGLAGVRGELFF. In DNA, the CDR3 is TGTGCCAGCAGCTTCGGACTAGCGGGAGTACGAGGGGAGCTGTTTTTT. Combining the CDR3 with reference TRBV5-6 and TRBJ2-2 gives the whole variable domain DAGVTQSPTHLIKTRGQQVTLRCSPKSGHDTVSWYQQALGQGPQFIFQYYEEEERQRGNFPDRFSGHQFPNYSSELNVNALLLGDSALYLCASSFGLAGVRGELFFGEGSRLTVL.

V usage is TRBV5-4 and J usage is TRBJ2-1; tentative D call: TRBD2 (6 bases). In germline, CDR1 is SGHNT, CDR2 YYREEE (reference sequence). Deletions cut 4 bases from V and 9 bases from J, with 23 bases between. The CDR3 is made up of 16 amino acids. The CDR3 sequence is CASSASRLWGEGEQFF. Written as DNA, the CDR3 is TGTGCCAGCAGCGCTTCTAGGTTGTGGGGGGAAGGTGAGCAGTTCTTC.

This clone occurred a few times. V and J are TRBV20-1 and TRBJ2-7, with D possibly TRBD1 on 6 matching bases. CDR1 is DFQATT and CDR2 is SNEGSKA in the germline V gene (reference sequence). The CDR3 is made up of 11 amino acids. The CDR3 here is CRAAGAYEQYF. CDR3 DNA sequence: TGCAGGGCTGCAGGGGCCTACGAGCAGTACTTC.